What follows are 21 T cell receptor beta chains derived from one specimen sequenced in a study of blood T cell repertoires in COVID-19. Clones were sequenced by immunoSEQ multiplex PCR, and TCRdb holds only the in-frame ones, with some missing. This table has some 70,000 clones, roughly 73% appearing once. The specimen was peripheral blood. The source is a woman aged 60-70 years with acute or convalescent COVID-19.

This chain joins TRBV11-2 and TRBJ2-7, with D tentatively TRBD2 (6 bases). This CDR3 comprises 13 residues. V was cut by 10 bases and J by 3 bases, with 16 bases left in between. Germline CDR1 reads SGHAT; CDR2 reads FQNNGV. The CDR3 DNA follows: TGTGCCATCCCCATAGTAGCGGTCTACGAGCAGTACTTC. It encodes CAIPIVAVYEQYF.

The chain couples TRBV28 to TRBJ2-7; D not resolved. Germline CDR1 MDHEN, CDR2 SYDVKM. The CDR3 covers 12 residues. V dropped 4 bases and J dropped 2 bases, with 6 bases sitting between them. The CDR3 DNA reads TGTGCCAGCAGTTCGAAGCCCTACGAGCAGTACTTC. It codes for CASSSKPYEQYF.

The genes are TRBV9 and TRBJ1-1; tentative D call: TRBD1 (5 bases). Germline-derived CDR1 and CDR2 are SGDLS and YYNGEE. CDR3 length equals 13 residues. Trimming pared 5 bases from V and 7 bases from J, leaving 15 bases between. In DNA form, the CDR3 reads TGTGCCAGCAGTTTAGGAAAGGGGAATGAAGCTTTCTTT. Translated: CASSLGKGNEAFF.

The chain links TRBV5-1 to TRBJ1-1; no definite D call. Trimming left V 0 bases short and J 4 bases short, with 7 bases between. The CDR3 extends over 13 amino acids. In germline, CDR1 is SGHRS, CDR2 YFSETQ. CDR3: CASSLVISTEAFF. Here the CDR3 DNA reads TGCGCCAGCAGCTTGGTTATTTCCACTGAAGCTTTCTTT.

The V and J genes are TRBV15 and TRBJ2-5; D call uncertain. The CDR3 loop spans 13 amino acids. The germline V gene has CDR1 LNHNV and CDR2 YYDKDF (reference sequence). Trimming shortened V by 4 bases and J by 0 bases, and 6 bases separated the two germline ends. In DNA, the CDR3 is TGTGCCACCAGCACCCGGTACCAAGAGACCCAGTACTTC. Amino acid sequence: CATSTRYQETQYF. The full variable domain, its missing parts supplied by reference TRBV15 and TRBJ2-5, is DAMVIQNPRYQVTQFGKPVTLSCSQTLNHNVMYWYQQKSSQAPKLLFHYYDKDFNNEADTPDNFQSRRPNTSFCFLDIRSPGLGDTAMYLCATSTRYQETQYFGPGTRLLVL.

This rearrangement joins TRBV5-1 to TRBJ2-7; D might be TRBD1 (5 bases). The germline V and J ends were trimmed by 5 bases and 6 bases, with 9 bases remaining between them. The germline gives CDR1 SGHRS, CDR2 YFSETQ. This CDR3 contains 11 residues. CDR3 DNA sequence: TGCGCCAGCAGATTTGGGGCCGAGCAGTACTTC. It encodes CASRFGAEQYF.

This sequence joins TRBV5-4 and TRBJ2-7; D is possibly TRBD2 (5 bases). The CDR3 totals 15 residues. Between the trimmed V and J ends, which lost 4 bases and 0 bases, there was a span of 14 bases. CDR1 and CDR2 (germline): SGHNT, YYREEE (reference sequence). CDR3 coding DNA: TGTGCCAGCAGCCCTGATCCCCGGGACTCCTACGAGCAGTACTTC. This encodes CASSPDPRDSYEQYF.

The gene calls are TRBV5-1 and TRBJ2-7; possible D gene TRBD2, 6 bases. V shed 3 bases and J shed 0 bases, with 13 bases lying between them. CDR1 and CDR2 from the germline V gene are SGHRS and YFSETQ. This CDR3 is 15 amino acids long. CDR3 region: CASSWEEGFSYEQYF. In nucleotides, the CDR3 is TGCGCCAGCAGCTGGGAGGAGGGGTTCTCCTACGAGCAGTACTTC.

The chain employs TRBV5-1 and TRBJ2-5, with 11 bases aligning to TRBD2. V trimming: 1 base; J trimming: 5 bases; junction bases outside the gene matches: 13. The germline V gene has CDR1 SGHRS and CDR2 YFSETQ. The CDR3 spans 18 residues. The DNA for the CDR3 is TGCGCCAGCAGCTTGCCCCAAACCACTAGCGGGGGTCATGAGACCCAGTACTTC. This gives the protein CASSLPQTTSGGHETQYF.

The chain is built from TRBV24-1 and TRBJ1-4; D is ambiguous. Trimming took 10 bases from V and 5 from J, leaving 13 bases between them. CDR1 is KGHDR, CDR2 SFDVKD, per germline. The CDR3 has 13 amino acids. CDR3 residues: CATLRGENEKLFF. CDR3 bases: TGTGCCACTCTTCGGGGTGAAAATGAAAAACTGTTTTTT.

The chain recombines TRBV19 with TRBJ2-7; a weak D match, TRBD2 (5 bases). Germline assignment: CDR1 LNHDA and CDR2 SQIVND (reference sequence). CDR3 length equals 12 residues. V lost 6 bases to trimming and J lost 6 bases, with 12 bases between them. CDR3 protein: CASRELRGEQYF. The CDR3 DNA follows: TGTGCCAGTAGGGAGCTACGGGGCGAGCAGTACTTC.

The rearrangement links TRBV4-1 to TRBJ1-1, with 9 bases that match TRBD1. Looked up from germline, CDR1 is MGHRA and CDR2 is YSYEKL. V shed 2 bases and J 5 bases; nucleotides not matched to a gene: 6. This CDR3 comprises 15 residues. Here the CDR3 reads CASSQNRDRETEAFF. Written as DNA, the CDR3 is TGCGCCAGCAGCCAAAACCGGGACAGGGAAACTGAAGCTTTCTTT.

V usage is TRBV7-9 and J usage is TRBJ2-4, with a weak D call TRBD2 (5 bases). Trimming left V 2 bases short and J 0 bases short, with 8 bases between. Germline CDR1 reads SEHNR; CDR2 reads FQNEAQ (reference sequence). The CDR3 extends over 15 amino acids. The DNA for the CDR3 is TGTGCCAGCAGCTTACCGGGGTTAGCCAAAAACATTCAGTACTTC. As protein: CASSLPGLAKNIQYF.

The CDR3 protein is CAWSVPGGSLLNYGYTF. The CDR3 DNA follows: TGTGCCTGGAGTGTACCCGGGGGGAGCTTACTAAACTATGGCTACACCTTC. V gene TRBV30 combines with J gene TRBJ1-2; perhaps TRBD1 as D (5 bases). The V end was cut by 0 bases, the J end by 2 bases, with 19 bases between. The CDR3 covers 17 residues. Germline V gene data show CDR1 as GTSNPN and CDR2 as SVGIG (reference sequence).

As to this clone: One end of the junction varies from germline; a read error may be responsible. The chain combines TRBV19 with TRBJ1-2; 8 bases are shared with TRBD1. Germline V CDR1 and CDR2: LNHDA, SQIVND (reference sequence). The CDR3 totals 14 residues. The DNA of the CDR3 is TGTGCCAGTAGTATAGAGCCCGGGACAGGCCGATTGGGCTTC. It yields the protein CASSIEPGTGRLGF.

CDR3 amino acids: CASSTQRGGYEQYF. CDR3 nucleotide sequence: TGTGCCAGTAGTACCCAACGGGGGGGATACGAGCAGTACTTC. The chain uses TRBV19 and TRBJ2-7; 8 bases match TRBD2. CDR1 and CDR2 from the germline V gene are LNHDA and SQIVND (reference sequence). Unmatched junction bases numbered 6, after V lost 4 bases and J lost 4 bases. The CDR3 runs 14 residues.

The chain joins TRBV7-6 to TRBJ2-1; tentatively, D is TRBD1 (5 bases). Germline assignment: CDR1 SGHVS and CDR2 FNYEAQ. The CDR3 has 13 residues. The V end lost 5 bases, the J end lost 9 bases, and 14 bases lay between the germline ends. The DNA for the CDR3 is TGTGCCAGCAGCCTCAGGGAAAGGGGTGAGCAGTTCTTC. It specifies CASSLRERGEQFF.

The chain joins TRBV6-7 to TRBJ1-4, with 7 positions matching TRBD1. TRBV6-7 is an ORF, with its function uncertain. J lost 6 bases, V lost 0 bases, and 7 bases had no gene match. The CDR3 runs 16 residues. For the CDR3, the DNA is TGTGCCAGCAGTTACTCGACGGGACAGAAAGATGAAAAACTGTTTTTT. It translates to CASSYSTGQKDEKLFF.

This chain connects TRBV11-2 to TRBJ2-7; TRBD1 might be the D (6 bases). In germline, CDR1 is SGHAT, CDR2 FQNNGV. This CDR3 has 14 amino acids. V was clipped by 4 bases and J by 6 bases, with 16 bases between them. The CDR3 nucleotides are TGTGCCAGCAGCTATGACAGGCCTGTCGGCGAGCAGTACTTC. Protein: CASSYDRPVGEQYF. Variable domain in full (rest from reference TRBV11-2 and TRBJ2-7): EAGVAQSPRYKIIEKRQSVAFWCNPISGHATLYWYQQILGQGPKLLIQFQNNGVVDDSQLPKDRFSAERLKGVDSTLKIQPAKLEDSAVYLCASSYDRPVGEQYFGPGTRLTVT.

The chain recombines TRBV5-6 with TRBJ1-2; D unclear. The CDR3 has 12 amino acids. V was pared by 4 bases and J by 2 bases, with 6 bases between. CDR1 SGHDT and CDR2 YYEEEE come from the germline V gene. Here the CDR3 DNA reads TGTGCCAGCAGCGGGAGGAACTATGGCTACACCTTC. This encodes CASSGRNYGYTF.

V usage is TRBV19 and J usage is TRBJ2-2, with D maybe TRBD1 (5 bases). This CDR3 is 15 amino acids long. CDR1 and CDR2 from the germline V gene are LNHDA and SQIVND (reference sequence). V was clipped by 2 bases and J by 4 bases, with 11 bases between them. The CDR3 loop is CASSIQGFGTGELFF. The DNA for the CDR3 is TGTGCCAGTAGTATACAGGGATTCGGCACCGGGGAGCTGTTTTTT.